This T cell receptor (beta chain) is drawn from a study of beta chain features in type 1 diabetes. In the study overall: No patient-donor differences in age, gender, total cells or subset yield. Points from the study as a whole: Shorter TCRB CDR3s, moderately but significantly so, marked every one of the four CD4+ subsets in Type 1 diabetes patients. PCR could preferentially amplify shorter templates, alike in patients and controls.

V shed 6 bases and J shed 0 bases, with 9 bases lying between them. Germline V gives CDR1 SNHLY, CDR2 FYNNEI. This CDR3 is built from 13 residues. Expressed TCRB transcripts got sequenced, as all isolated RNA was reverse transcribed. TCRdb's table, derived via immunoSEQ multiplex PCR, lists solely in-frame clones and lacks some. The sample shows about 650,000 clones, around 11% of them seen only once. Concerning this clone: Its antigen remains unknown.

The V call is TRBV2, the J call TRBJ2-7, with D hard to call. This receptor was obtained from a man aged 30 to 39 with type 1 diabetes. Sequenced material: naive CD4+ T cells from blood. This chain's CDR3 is CASSPNSSYEQYF. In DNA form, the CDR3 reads TGTGCCAGCAGCCCTAATAGCTCCTACGAGCAGTACTTC.